Shown below are 27 T cell receptor beta chains from a single sample sequenced in a study of metastatic and nonmetastatic thyroid tumors. Through MiXCR, TCRdb re-clonotyped the PCR reads. The sample holds approximately 70,000 clones; 18% are singletons and the top ten take 9.5% to 15%. Patients had received no treatment of any kind before thyroid surgery. Sequencing used blood. The receptors were gathered from a female donor with papillary thyroid cancer or a benign thyroid nodule (not recorded which). Some clones in this sample may be carry-over from other donors' samples.

This clone has at least ten counts. The chain joins TRBV7-3 to TRBJ1-1; 7 bases fit TRBD1. Trimming took 4 bases from V and 9 from J; bases not matched to a gene: 11. The V gene's germline CDR1 is SGHTA and CDR2 FQGTGA. This CDR3 is 14 amino acids long. The CDR3 bases are TGTGCCAGCAGCTCCGGGGACAGCGGCTCTAAAGCTTTCTTT. Its protein is CASSSGDSGSKAFF.

This clone showed up many times. The genes are TRBV7-6 and TRBJ2-5; 8 bases align to TRBD2. CDR1 SGHVS and CDR2 FNYEAQ come from the germline V gene. Trimming at V came to 6 bases and at J to 1 base, leaving 4 bases not matched to a gene. The CDR3 has 14 residues. The CDR3 DNA sequence: TGTGCCAGCAGACTAGCGGCATTCCAAGAGACCCAGTACTTC. Amino acids: CASRLAAFQETQYF.

This clone was seen many times. The V call is TRBV11-2, the J call TRBJ1-2; 8 bases match TRBD1. V lost 0 bases to trimming and J lost 14 bases; unmatched junction nucleotides: 8. The CDR3 runs 13 residues. The germline V gene has CDR1 SGHAT and CDR2 FQNNGV. In DNA, the CDR3 is TGTGCCAGCAGCTTAGAACCGACAGGGGCTAGAACCTTC. This encodes CASSLEPTGARTF. The complete variable domain, with remaining parts taken from reference TRBV11-2 and TRBJ1-2, reads EAGVAQSPRYKIIEKRQSVAFWCNPISGHATLYWYQQILGQGPKLLIQFQNNGVVDDSQLPKDRFSAERLKGVDSTLKIQPAKLEDSAVYLCASSLEPTGARTFGSGTRLTVV.

This clone was detected many times. The chain employs TRBV6-1 and TRBJ1-1; D is uncertain. CDR3 length: 11 amino acids. Germline V gives CDR1 MNHNS, CDR2 SASEGT. The V end lost 6 bases, the J end lost 5 bases, and 7 bases lay between the germline ends. Here the CDR3 DNA reads TGTGCCAGCAGGCGCGGGACTGAAGCTTTCTTT. Protein sequence: CASRRGTEAFF.

This clone was counted between two and nine times. A much bigger clone sits one base away, suggesting this may be a read error. This sample includes further DNA sequences coding for the same CDR3. The chain joins TRBV7-8 to TRBJ1-2; D is uncertain. This CDR3 has 16 residues. Trimming pared 5 bases from V and 5 bases from J, leaving 21 bases between. Germline CDR1 SGHVS, CDR2 FQNEAQ. CDR3 sequence: CASSVGQTGAGYGYTF. The CDR3 nucleotides read TGTGCCAGCAGCGTGGGCCAGACGGGCGCGGGGTATGGCTACACCTTC.

V usage is TRBV6-2 or TRBV6-3 and J usage is TRBJ1-2; D unresolved. Trimming shortened V by 2 bases and J by 4 bases, and 11 bases separated the two germline ends. The germline gives CDR1 MNHEY, CDR2 SVGEGT. This CDR3 spans 14 amino acids. The CDR3 nucleotides are TGTGCCAGCAGTTACGGTGGGCAGCCCTATGGCTACACCTTC. Translated, it gives CASSYGGQPYGYTF.

V and J are TRBV18 and TRBJ2-5, with a tentative D call TRBD2 (6 bases). Trimming stripped 2 bases from V and 0 bases from J, with 13 bases between. The CDR3 sequence is 16 residues long. Germline V CDR1 and CDR2: KGHSH, LQKENI. Here the CDR3 reads CASSPGTSLYQETQYF. The CDR3 DNA is TGTGCCAGCTCACCAGGGACTTCCTTGTACCAAGAGACCCAGTACTTC.

In this sample, this clone turned up many times. The V gene is TRBV20-1, the J gene TRBJ2-7; D is perhaps TRBD2 (6 bases). Deletions cut 5 bases from V and 3 bases from J, with 14 bases between. The CDR3 runs 13 residues. In germline, CDR1 is DFQATT, CDR2 SNEGSKA (reference sequence). The CDR3 DNA reads TGCAGTGCTCCCCTCCAGGGAGGCTACGAGCAGTACTTC. It codes for CSAPLQGGYEQYF.

CDR3 DNA: TGTGCCAGCAGTAAAGGGATGTCCACTGAAGCTTTCTTT. Translating gives CASSKGMSTEAFF. The genes are TRBV3-1 and TRBJ1-1; D unresolved. Germline assignment: CDR1 LGHDT and CDR2 YNNKEL (reference sequence). Trimming took off 6 bases at V and 4 bases at J, with 12 bases between the two ends. The CDR3 loop spans 13 amino acids.

The chain has TRBV19 and TRBJ2-3; TRBD2 matches at 13 bases. The germline gives CDR1 LNHDA, CDR2 SQIVND (reference sequence). With 3 bases clipped from V and 1 base from J, the junction kept 4 bases outside the gene matches. The CDR3 is 17 residues long. The CDR3, as DNA: TGTGCCAGTAGTATCCTCGGACTAGCGGGGGGCACAGATACGCAGTATTTT. It encodes CASSILGLAGGTDTQYF. Full variable domain (outside the CDR3, taken from reference TRBV19 and TRBJ2-3): DGGITQSPKYLFRKEGQNVTLSCEQNLNHDAMYWYRQDPGQGLRLIYYSQIVNDFQKGDIAEGYSVSREKKESFPLTVTSAQKNPTAFYLCASSILGLAGGTDTQYFGPGTRLTVL.

This sequence joins TRBV7-9 and TRBJ1-2; no reliable D call. This CDR3 is built from 15 residues. CDR1 SEHNR and CDR2 FQNEAQ come from the germline V gene (reference sequence). The V and J ends lost 3 bases and 7 bases respectively, with 18 bases between them. The CDR3 DNA is TGTGCCAGCAGCTTTCTGGTCCCCGGAGAGGGTGGCTACACCTTC. The encoded protein is CASSFLVPGEGGYTF.

This clone appeared a few times. The rearrangement links TRBV3-1 to TRBJ2-3; D uncertain. Between the trimmed V and J ends, which lost 4 bases and 6 bases, there was a span of 8 bases. Germline values: CDR1 LGHDT, CDR2 YNNKEL (reference sequence). The CDR3 is 12 amino acids. The CDR3 is CASSRPWDTQYF. DNA for the CDR3: TGTGCCAGCAGCCGACCTTGGGATACGCAGTATTTT.

A note on this clone: A junction boundary mismatches the germline segment, possibly from a read error. V is TRBV5-1 and J is TRBJ2-3, with D possibly TRBD2 on 5 matching bases. This CDR3 region has 15 residues. Germline-derived CDR1 and CDR2 are SGHRS and YFSETQ. The CDR3 region is CASILSGDSTDTQYF. CDR3 nucleotide sequence: TGCGCCAGCATCTTGTCCGGGGATAGCACAGATACGCAGTATTTT.

At least ten counts were recorded for this clone. This chain joins TRBV27 and TRBJ2-7, with D hard to call. Germline V gene data show CDR1 as MNHEY and CDR2 as SMNVEV (reference sequence). CDR3 length equals 11 residues. V shed 6 bases and J shed 3 bases, with 6 bases lying between them. The CDR3 coding sequence is TGTGCCAGCAGACAGTACTACGAGCAGTACTTC. Translating gives CASRQYYEQYF.

This clone was observed at least ten times. This chain connects TRBV18 to TRBJ1-1; maybe TRBD1 (5 bases). Between the trimmed V and J ends, which lost 3 bases and 0 bases, there was a span of 20 bases. Germline CDR1 is KGHSH and CDR2 is LQKENI. The CDR3 runs to 18 residues. CDR3 nucleotide sequence: TGTGCCAGCTCACCTAACTCGGAACAGGTGATCATGAACACTGAAGCTTTCTTT. Its protein product is CASSPNSEQVIMNTEAFF. The full variable domain, rest sourced from reference TRBV18 and TRBJ1-1, is NAGVMQNPRHLVRRRGQEARLRCSPMKGHSHVYWYRQLPEEGLKFMVYLQKENIIDESGMPKERFSAEFPKEGPSILRIQQVVRGDSAAYFCASSPNSEQVIMNTEAFFGQGTRLTVV.

This clone showed up many times. The gene calls are TRBV19 and TRBJ2-3, with 7 bases that match TRBD1. Looked up from germline, CDR1 is LNHDA and CDR2 is SQIVND (reference sequence). Losses at the gene ends were 5 bases for V and 4 bases for J; bases not matched to a gene: 3. This CDR3 has 13 residues. Here the CDR3 reads CASSFQGADTQYF. The CDR3, as DNA: TGTGCCAGTAGTTTTCAGGGGGCAGATACGCAGTATTTT.

This clone has a count of ten or more. The chain links TRBV13 to TRBJ2-5, with D possibly being TRBD1 (6 bases). Trimming removed 5 bases at V and 2 bases at J, with 12 bases between. The germline gives CDR1 PRHDT, CDR2 FYEKMQ (reference sequence). This CDR3 region has 14 residues. Written as DNA, the CDR3 is TGTGCCAGCAGCCTCCTGACAGGACAAGAGACCCAGTACTTC. This codes for CASSLLTGQETQYF. Complete variable domain (other parts from reference TRBV13 and TRBJ2-5): AAGVIQSPRHLIKEKRETATLKCYPIPRHDTVYWYQQGPGQDPQFLISFYEKMQSDKGSIPDRFSAQQFSDYHSELNMSSLELGDSALYFCASSLLTGQETQYFGPGTRLLVL.

This clone was picked up many times. The sample contains more than one DNA sequence encoding this CDR3. The CDR3 DNA reads TGCAGCGTTGCTGGGACAGTCAATCAGCCCCAGCATTTT. As protein: CSVAGTVNQPQHF. The V and J genes are TRBV29-1 and TRBJ1-5; 7 nucleotides match TRBD1. The J segment lost 3 bases and the V segment lost 4 bases, leaving 3 bases of the junction unmatched. Germline-derived CDR1 and CDR2 are SQVTM and ANQGSEA. The CDR3 length is 13 residues. The full variable domain, rest sourced from reference TRBV29-1 and TRBJ1-5, is SAVISQKPSRDICQRGTSLTIQCQVDSQVTMMFWYRQQPGQSLTLIATANQGSEATYESGFVIDKFPISRPNLTFSTLTVSNMSPEDSSIYLCSVAGTVNQPQHFGDGTRLSIL.

This clone was observed at least ten times. The CDR3 loop is CAWSVLPQSSYEQYF. DNA of the CDR3: TGTGCCTGGAGTGTACTACCCCAGAGCTCCTACGAGCAGTACTTC. V usage is TRBV30 and J usage is TRBJ2-7; D is unresolved. This CDR3 region has 15 residues. Trimming removed 0 bases at V and 0 bases at J, with 12 bases between. Germline loops: CDR1 GTSNPN, CDR2 SVGIG (reference sequence).

At least ten counts were recorded for this clone. This chain uses TRBV25-1 with TRBJ2-1, with D uncertain. The CDR3 contains 13 residues. V dropped 8 bases and J dropped 8 bases, with 16 bases sitting between them. The germline gives CDR1 MGHDK, CDR2 SYGVNS. The CDR3 coding sequence is TGTGCCAGCGAAACGAACCCAATTCATGAGCAGTTCTTC. This codes for CASETNPIHEQFF. Combining the CDR3 with reference TRBV25-1 and TRBJ2-1 gives the whole variable domain EADIYQTPRYLVIGTGKKITLECSQTMGHDKMYWYQQDPGMELHLIHYSYGVNSTEKGDLSSESTVSRIRTEHFPLTLESARPSHTSQYLCASETNPIHEQFFGPGTRLTVL.

This clone was observed many times. The chain is built from TRBV7-3 and TRBJ2-1; D remains ambiguous. V was cut by 0 bases and J by 7 bases, with 10 bases left in between. The CDR3 is 14 amino acids. CDR1 is SGHTA, CDR2 FQGTGA, per germline. The CDR3 nucleotides are TGTGCCAGCAGCTTAACATACGAGGAGAATGAGCAGTTCTTC. Protein sequence: CASSLTYEENEQFF.

This clone has a count of ten or more. V and J are TRBV4-2 and TRBJ2-7; TRBD1 is a possible D gene (5 bases). The germline V gene has CDR1 LGHNA and CDR2 YNFKEQ. This CDR3 is 16 amino acids long. Trimming removed 0 bases from V and 4 bases from J, with 16 bases in between. The CDR3 DNA reads TGTGCCAGCAGCCAAGATTTAGGGGATCCTCCGTACGAGCAGTACTTC. Residues: CASSQDLGDPPYEQYF.

This clone occurred many times. The chain is built from TRBV3-1 and TRBJ2-2; D might be TRBD1 or TRBD2, each matching 5 bases. Germline values: CDR1 LGHDT, CDR2 YNNKEL (reference sequence). This CDR3 is built from 14 residues. Between the trimmed V and J ends, which lost 3 bases and 3 bases, there was a span of 8 bases. In DNA, the CDR3 is TGTGCCAGCAGCCAGATGGGGGACACCGGGGAGCTGTTTTTT. Its translation: CASSQMGDTGELFF.

This clone was detected only a few times. The J gene is TRBJ2-1, the V gene TRBV6-2 or TRBV6-3; 9 nucleotides line up with TRBD2. V trimming: 4 bases; J trimming: 7 bases; junction bases outside the gene matches: 8. Germline lookup yields CDR1 MNHEY and CDR2 SVGEGT. The CDR3 is 15 residues long. The CDR3, as DNA: TGTGCCAGCAGTTCATCGGCGGGAGGGCCAAATGAGCAGTTCTTC. Protein: CASSSSAGGPNEQFF.

J is TRBJ1-2 and V is TRBV5-1, with D unresolved. The V gene's germline CDR1 is SGHRS and CDR2 YFSETQ. Deletions cut 0 bases from V and 8 bases from J, with 20 bases between. The CDR3 is made up of 16 amino acids. The CDR3 reads CASSLVGRRMGIGYTF. The CDR3, as DNA: TGCGCCAGCAGCTTGGTCGGCAGACGTATGGGGATAGGCTACACCTTC.

This clone appeared many times. This chain uses TRBV6-1 with TRBJ2-2; 9 bases agree with TRBD1. CDR1 MNHNS and CDR2 SASEGT come from the germline V gene. J was trimmed by 6 bases and V by 4 bases; bases with no gene match: 6. There are 15 residues in the CDR3. The CDR3 loop is CASSGQQGASGELFF. The CDR3 coding sequence is TGTGCCAGCAGTGGTCAACAGGGGGCTTCCGGGGAGCTGTTTTTT.

This clone has at least ten counts. This chain connects TRBV7-8 to TRBJ1-4; D call uncertain. V lost 1 base, J lost 7 bases, and 16 bases lay in between. CDR1 SGHVS and CDR2 FQNEAQ come from the germline V gene. This CDR3 comprises 16 residues. The CDR3 sequence: CASSLGANGRGEKLFF. In DNA, the CDR3 is TGTGCCAGCAGCTTAGGGGCCAACGGGCGGGGTGAAAAACTGTTTTTT.